This TCR beta chain was captured in a study of cytomegalovirus exposure and HLA in healthy donors. Study findings and constraints: It was reported in a later analysis that an Asian-associated ancestry cluster showed fewer N-insertions than the roughly 670-donor mean. Later analysis showed TCR association rates varying by HLA locus, highest for DRB1 and lowest for HLA-C. In a later analysis, HLA-associated TCR beta chains were more clonally expanded than equally common others. Many donors carried some public TCRs, although rarity characterized most TCR sequences.

This clone occurred once. Its antigen is unknown. Compared with germline, one end of the junction differs, possibly owing to a read error. Germline loops: CDR1 SGHDT, CDR2 YYEEEE. The length of the CDR3 is 16 residues. Both 60 Vbeta primers and 13 Jbeta primers went into the PCR. The table came from immunoSEQ multiplex PCR; TCRdb's copy has only in-frame clones and leaves some out. The repertoire holds 150,000 to 250,000 clones, with about four fifths as singletons. The source material was PBMCs. The TCR sequence derives from a girl between 5 and 17 years old in good health and CMV-seropositive. The chain is built from TRBV5-6 and TRBJ2-7, with D maybe TRBD1 (5 bases). CDR3 coding DNA: TGTGCCAGCACCTTGACGGGTTCGACAGAAGGCTACGAGCAGTACTTC. Residues: CASTLTGSTEGYEQYF.